Listed below are T cell receptor beta chains from one sample, sequenced in a study of T cell changes during pregnancy in multiple sclerosis. The method was immunoSEQ multiplex PCR; TCRdb's version includes in-frame clones alone and lacks a portion of them. The table has 83,000 or so clones, 94% seen once. The sequencing here drew on peripheral blood, taken after pregnancy. These receptors were taken from a female donor in good health, enrolled as a control in a pregnancy study. Each CDR3 is given with its conserved first and last residue. A D gene is named only where the DNA matches it firmly. Clone size, where shown, is once, few, many, or a class for clones that have expanded.

size	V	D	J	DNA	CDR3
-	TRBV4-1	-	TRBJ2-7	TGCGCCAGCAGCCAAGAAGGGAGTACTCGGGAGCAGTACTTC	CASSQEGSTREQYF
-	TRBV28	TRBD2	TRBJ2-3	TGTGCCAGCATCCCAAGGGGGACACTAGCGGGGACTAGCACAGATACGCAGTATTTT	CASIPRGTLAGTSTDTQYF
-	TRBV6-1	TRBD1	TRBJ2-7	TGTGCCAGCAGCCGGGACAGGGGGTCCTACGAGCAGTACTTC	CASSRDRGSYEQYF
-	TRBV28	TRBD2	TRBJ2-1	TGTGCCAGCAGTTCCGTAGCGGGAATCGATGAGCAGTTCTTC	CASSSVAGIDEQFF
-	TRBV5-1	TRBD2	TRBJ2-3	TGCGCCAGCAGCCCCCTTAGCGCTATGCGCGGGGGAGATACGCAGTATTTT	CASSPLSAMRGGDTQYF
few	TRBV4-1	-	TRBJ2-6	TGCGCCAGCAGCAGCGTCGGAAAGGACGTCCTGACTTTC	CASSSVGKDVLTF
-	TRBV4-1	TRBD1	TRBJ2-7	TGCGCCAGCAGCCGGACAGGGGGCTACTCCTACGAGCAGTACTTC	CASSRTGGYSYEQYF
once	TRBV28	TRBD1	TRBJ2-7	TGTGCCAGCAGTGAGGGGACAGCCGTCTACGAGCAGTACTTC	CASSEGTAVYEQYF
-	TRBV7-9	TRBD1	TRBJ1-1	TGTGCCAGCAGCCCGCACAGGGGAACGAACACTGAAGCTTTCTTT	CASSPHRGTNTEAFF
-	TRBV7-8	TRBD1	TRBJ2-1	TGTGCCAGCAGCCCGGACAGGATGCAGTTCTTC	CASSPDRMQFF
-	TRBV28	-	TRBJ1-5	TGTGCCAGCGGAGACAGGCGTAATCAGCCCCAGCATTTT	CASGDRRNQPQHF
-	TRBV5-1	-	TRBJ2-5	TGCGCCAGCAGCTCGACAGGACAAGAGACCCAGTACTTC	CASSSTGQETQYF
-	TRBV5-1	-	TRBJ2-2	TGCGCCAGCAGCTGGTCGGGGGGCGGTATCACCGGGGAGCTGTTTTTT	CASSWSGGGITGELFF
once	TRBV7-2	-	TRBJ1-3	TGTGCCAGCAGCCCAGGGTCCGGAAACACCATATATTTT	CASSPGSGNTIYF
-	TRBV2	-	TRBJ2-7	TGTGCCAGCCACACCCCCACCAACTACGAGCAGTACTTC	CASHTPTNYEQYF
-	TRBV7-8	-	TRBJ1-1	TGTGCCAGCACCCTTCTGAGCACTGAAGCTTTCTTT	CASTLLSTEAFF
-	TRBV5-1	-	TRBJ2-5	TGCGCCAGCAGCTTTTTCACGTTAGAAGAGACCCAGTACTTC	CASSFFTLEETQYF
-	TRBV9	-	TRBJ1-1	TGTGCCAGCAGCCACGACGGGGACACTGAAGCTTTCTTT	CASSHDGDTEAFF
-	TRBV28	TRBD1	TRBJ1-5	TGTGCCAGCAGTGTATCCGGGACAGGGGCAATAGGGAGCAATCAGCCCCAGCATTTT	CASSVSGTGAIGSNQPQHF
once	TRBV5-1	TRBD1	TRBJ2-2	TGCGCCAGCAGCTTGGAGGGGGCAGTGGGCACCGGGGAGCTGTTTTTT	CASSLEGAVGTGELFF
few	TRBV27	TRBD2	TRBJ2-7	TGTGCCAGCAGTTTTCGGCCAGGGACTATCTACGAGCAGTACTTC	CASSFRPGTIYEQYF
-	TRBV6-1	-	TRBJ2-7	TGTGCCAGCAGTGAAGCTCGGGTCCGGCCGTACGAGCAGTACTTC	CASSEARVRPYEQYF
-	TRBV9	-	TRBJ2-1	TGTGCCAGCAGCGTAGGACGGGATTCCTACAATGAGCAGTTCTTC	CASSVGRDSYNEQFF
-	TRBV7-2	-	TRBJ2-1	TGTGCCAGCAGCTTACGAGGGCATGGGGTCCGCGGGATTGAGCAGTTCTTC	CASSLRGHGVRGIEQFF
-	TRBV28	TRBD1	TRBJ2-3	TGTGCCAGCAGTAACAGGGGAAGGGCAGATACGCAGTATTTT	CASSNRGRADTQYF